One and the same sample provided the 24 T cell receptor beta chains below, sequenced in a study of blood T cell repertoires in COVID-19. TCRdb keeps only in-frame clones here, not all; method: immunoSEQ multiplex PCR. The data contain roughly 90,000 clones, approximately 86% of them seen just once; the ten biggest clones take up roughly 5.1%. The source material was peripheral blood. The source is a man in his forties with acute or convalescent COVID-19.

CDR3 nucleotide sequence: TGCGCCAGCAGAGTAGGGGAAGGCTACACCTTC. Residues: CASRVGEGYTF. The V gene is TRBV4-1, the J gene TRBJ1-2; tentative D call: TRBD1 (5 bases). This CDR3 has 11 residues. With 6 bases removed from V and 8 bases from J, the gap between germline ends came to 10 bases. Per germline, CDR1 MGHRA and CDR2 YSYEKL.

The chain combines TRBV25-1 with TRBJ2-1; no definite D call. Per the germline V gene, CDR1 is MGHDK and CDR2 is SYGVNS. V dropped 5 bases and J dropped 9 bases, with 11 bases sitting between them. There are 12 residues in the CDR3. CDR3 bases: TGTGCCAGCAGTTTGACTGCTGGTGAGCAGTTCTTC. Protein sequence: CASSLTAGEQFF.

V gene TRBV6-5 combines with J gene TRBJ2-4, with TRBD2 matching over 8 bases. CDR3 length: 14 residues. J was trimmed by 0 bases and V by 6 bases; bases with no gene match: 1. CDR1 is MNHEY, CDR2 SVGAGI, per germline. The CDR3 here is CASRLAGAKNIQYF. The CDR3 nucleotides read TGTGCCAGCAGGCTAGCGGGAGCCAAAAACATTCAGTACTTC.

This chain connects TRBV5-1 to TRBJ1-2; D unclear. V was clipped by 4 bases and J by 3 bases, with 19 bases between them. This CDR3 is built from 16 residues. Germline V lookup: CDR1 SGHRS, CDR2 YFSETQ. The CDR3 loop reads CASSDPLSGSDYGYTF. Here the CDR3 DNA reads TGCGCCAGCAGCGATCCGCTTTCGGGGTCGGACTATGGCTACACCTTC.

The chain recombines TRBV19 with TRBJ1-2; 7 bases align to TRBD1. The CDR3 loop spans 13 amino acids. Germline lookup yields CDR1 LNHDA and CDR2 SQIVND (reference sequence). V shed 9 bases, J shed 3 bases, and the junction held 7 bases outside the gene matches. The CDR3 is CASNRGADYGYTF. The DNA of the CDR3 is TGTGCCAGCAACAGGGGCGCCGACTATGGCTACACCTTC.

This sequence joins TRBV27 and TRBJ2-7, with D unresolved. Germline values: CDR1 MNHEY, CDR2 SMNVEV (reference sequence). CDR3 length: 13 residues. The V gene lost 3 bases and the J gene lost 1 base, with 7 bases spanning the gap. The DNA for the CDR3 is TGTGCCAGCAGTTTTGGTCAGTCCTACGAGCAGTACTTC. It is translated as CASSFGQSYEQYF.

The CDR3 spells CAWTPPGGRDEKLFF. In nucleotides, the CDR3 is TGTGCCTGGACTCCCCCGGGGGGCAGGGATGAAAAACTGTTTTTT. The genes are TRBV30 and TRBJ1-4, with D perhaps matching TRBD1 (6 bases). The V and J ends lost 4 bases and 6 bases respectively, with 18 bases between them. The germline V gene has CDR1 GTSNPN and CDR2 SVGIG (reference sequence). This CDR3 has 15 amino acids.

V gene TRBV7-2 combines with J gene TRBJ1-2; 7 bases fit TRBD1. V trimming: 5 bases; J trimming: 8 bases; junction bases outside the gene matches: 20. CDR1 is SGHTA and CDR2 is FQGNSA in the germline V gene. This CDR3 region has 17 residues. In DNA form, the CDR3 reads TGTGCCAGCAGCCGCATTTACGGTCTTGGACAGGCTGGAGGCTACACCTTC. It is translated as CASSRIYGLGQAGGYTF.

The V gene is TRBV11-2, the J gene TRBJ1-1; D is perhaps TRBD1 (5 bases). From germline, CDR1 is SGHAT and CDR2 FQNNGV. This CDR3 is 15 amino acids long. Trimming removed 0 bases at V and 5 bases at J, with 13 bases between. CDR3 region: CASSLDLGLGTEAFF. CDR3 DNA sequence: TGTGCCAGCAGCTTAGACTTGGGGCTCGGGACTGAAGCTTTCTTT.

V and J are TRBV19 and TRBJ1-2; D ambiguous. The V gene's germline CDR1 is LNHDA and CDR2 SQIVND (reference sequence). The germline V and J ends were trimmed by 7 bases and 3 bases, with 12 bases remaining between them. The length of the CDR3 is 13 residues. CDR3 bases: TGTGCCAGTATGAGGGAATTGGACTATGGCTACACCTTC. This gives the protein CASMRELDYGYTF.

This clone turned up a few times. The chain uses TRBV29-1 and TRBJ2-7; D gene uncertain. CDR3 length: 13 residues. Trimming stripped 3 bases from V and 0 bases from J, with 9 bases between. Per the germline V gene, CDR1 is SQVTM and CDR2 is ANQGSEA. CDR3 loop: CSVDKESSYEQYF. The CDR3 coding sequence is TGCAGCGTTGACAAGGAGAGCTCCTACGAGCAGTACTTC.

The CDR3 sequence is CASSLTQGYGYTF. The CDR3 nucleotides read TGTGCCAGCAGCTTGACTCAGGGCTATGGCTACACCTTC. The rearrangement links TRBV5-6 to TRBJ1-2; maybe TRBD1 (5 bases). The CDR3 has 13 amino acids. Germline values: CDR1 SGHDT, CDR2 YYEEEE. Trimming shortened V by 1 base and J by 4 bases, and 8 bases separated the two germline ends.

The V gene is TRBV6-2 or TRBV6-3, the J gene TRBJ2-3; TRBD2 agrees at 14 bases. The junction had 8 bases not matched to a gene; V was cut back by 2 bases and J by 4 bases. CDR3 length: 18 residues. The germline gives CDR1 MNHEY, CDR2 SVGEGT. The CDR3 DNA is TGTGCCAGCAGTTACCTTGGACTAGCGGGGGGTTTCGCAGATACGCAGTATTTT. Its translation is CASSYLGLAGGFADTQYF.

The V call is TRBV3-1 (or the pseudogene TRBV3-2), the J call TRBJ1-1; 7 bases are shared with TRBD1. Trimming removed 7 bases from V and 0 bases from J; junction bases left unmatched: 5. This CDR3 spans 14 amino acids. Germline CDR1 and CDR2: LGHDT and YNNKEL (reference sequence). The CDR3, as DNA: TGTGCCAGCAAAGGGACAGCCATGAACACTGAAGCTTTCTTT. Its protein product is CASKGTAMNTEAFF.

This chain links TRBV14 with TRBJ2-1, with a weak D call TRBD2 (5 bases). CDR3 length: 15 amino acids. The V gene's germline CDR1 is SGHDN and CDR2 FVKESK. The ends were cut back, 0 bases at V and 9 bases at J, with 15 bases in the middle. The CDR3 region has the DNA TGTGCCAGCAGCCAAGATGTCGGACTTCTTCCTGAGCAGTTCTTC. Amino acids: CASSQDVGLLPEQFF.

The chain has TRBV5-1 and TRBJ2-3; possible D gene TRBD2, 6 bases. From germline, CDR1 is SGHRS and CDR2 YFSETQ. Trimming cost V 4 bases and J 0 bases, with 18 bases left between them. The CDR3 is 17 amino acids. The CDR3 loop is CASSPSAGTYSTDTQYF. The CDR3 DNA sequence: TGCGCCAGCAGCCCTAGCGCGGGCACCTATAGCACAGATACGCAGTATTTT.

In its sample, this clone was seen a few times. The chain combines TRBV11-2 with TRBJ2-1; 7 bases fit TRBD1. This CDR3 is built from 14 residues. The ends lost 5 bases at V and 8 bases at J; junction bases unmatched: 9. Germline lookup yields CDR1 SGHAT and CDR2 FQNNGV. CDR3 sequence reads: CASSQDRLGYEQFF. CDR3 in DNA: TGTGCCAGCAGCCAGGACAGGTTAGGGTATGAGCAGTTCTTC.

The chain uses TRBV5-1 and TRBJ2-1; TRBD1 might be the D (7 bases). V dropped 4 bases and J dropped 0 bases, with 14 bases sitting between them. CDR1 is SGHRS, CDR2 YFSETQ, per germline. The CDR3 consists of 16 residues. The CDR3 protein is CASSRRGDFSYNEQFF. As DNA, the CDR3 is TGCGCCAGCAGCCGCAGGGGGGATTTCTCCTACAATGAGCAGTTCTTC. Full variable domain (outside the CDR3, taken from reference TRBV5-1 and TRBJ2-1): KAGVTQTPRYLIKTRGQQVTLSCSPISGHRSVSWYQQTPGQGLQFLFEYFSETQRNKGNFPGRFSGRQFSNSRSEMNVSTLELGDSALYLCASSRRGDFSYNEQFFGPGTRLTVL.

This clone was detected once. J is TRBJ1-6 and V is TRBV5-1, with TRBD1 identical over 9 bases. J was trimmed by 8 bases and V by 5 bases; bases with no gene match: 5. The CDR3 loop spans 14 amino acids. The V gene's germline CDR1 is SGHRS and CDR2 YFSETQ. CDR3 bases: TGCGCCAGCAGTCCGGGACAGGGCGATTCACCCCTCCACTTT. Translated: CASSPGQGDSPLHF. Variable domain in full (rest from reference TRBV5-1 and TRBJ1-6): KAGVTQTPRYLIKTRGQQVTLSCSPISGHRSVSWYQQTPGQGLQFLFEYFSETQRNKGNFPGRFSGRQFSNSRSEMNVSTLELGDSALYLCASSPGQGDSPLHFGNGTRLTVT.

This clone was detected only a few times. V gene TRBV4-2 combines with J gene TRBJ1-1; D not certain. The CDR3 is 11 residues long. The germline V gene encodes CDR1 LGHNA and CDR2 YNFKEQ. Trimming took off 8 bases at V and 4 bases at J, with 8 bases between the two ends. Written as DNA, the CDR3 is TGTGCCAGCGAGGAGGGCACTGAAGCTTTCTTT. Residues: CASEEGTEAFF.

CDR3 bases: TGTGCCAGCAGTCTTAGCGGGACTTACAATGAGCAGTTCTTC. Its translation: CASSLSGTYNEQFF. The J gene is TRBJ2-1, the V gene TRBV6-5, with 8 bases aligning to TRBD2. Germline V gene data show CDR1 as MNHEY and CDR2 as SVGAGI. J gave up 4 bases and V 5 bases, and 4 bases lay outside the gene matches. This CDR3 spans 14 amino acids.

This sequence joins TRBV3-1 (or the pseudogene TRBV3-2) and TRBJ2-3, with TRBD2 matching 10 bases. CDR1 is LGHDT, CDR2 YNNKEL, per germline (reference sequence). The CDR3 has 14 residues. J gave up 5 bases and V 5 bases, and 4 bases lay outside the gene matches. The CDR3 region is CASSSGLAKDTQYF. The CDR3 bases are TGTGCCAGCAGCTCGGGACTAGCGAAAGATACGCAGTATTTT.

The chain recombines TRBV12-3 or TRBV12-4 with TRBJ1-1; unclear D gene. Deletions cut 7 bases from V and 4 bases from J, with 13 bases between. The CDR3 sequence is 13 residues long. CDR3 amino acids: CASISDGITEAFF. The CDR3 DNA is TGTGCCAGCATCTCGGACGGGATCACTGAAGCTTTCTTT.

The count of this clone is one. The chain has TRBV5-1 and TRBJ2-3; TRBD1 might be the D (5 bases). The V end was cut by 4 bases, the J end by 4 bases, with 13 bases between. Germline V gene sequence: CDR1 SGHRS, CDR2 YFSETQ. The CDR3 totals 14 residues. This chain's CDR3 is CASSDPGRPDTQYF. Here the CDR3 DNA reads TGCGCCAGCAGCGATCCAGGGCGGCCAGATACGCAGTATTTT.